This TCR beta chain was found in a study of tumor and adjacent non-tumor tissue in lung cancer. In the study overall: Aged about 31 to 80 years, patients included roughly ten men and roughly five women with stage I to III disease. The study's findings and limits: Higher tumor TCR diversity was associated with shorter survival. Tumor tissue had significantly higher TCR diversity than normal lung.

On this clonotype: Its antigen is not identified.

Three rounds of nested PCR, following a modified ARM-PCR protocol, produced the TCRbeta library. TCRdb reanalysed the multiplex PCR reads using MiXCR and keeps one entry per CDR3 protein. The sample carries approximately 76,000 distinct CDR3 sequences, around 70% recorded once. No cell sorting was done before RNA was extracted from the tissue. CDR3 length: 13 amino acids. Per the germline V gene, CDR1 is SGHKS and CDR2 is YYEKEE (reference sequence). V was clipped by 7 bases and J by 3 bases, with 13 bases between them. V and J are TRBV5-5 and TRBJ2-5, with D maybe TRBD1 (5 bases). The receptor's source is a woman in her 70s with non-small cell lung cancer. Sequenced material: lung tumor tissue. The CDR3 region is CASCLGHEETQYF. Here the CDR3 DNA reads TGTGCCAGCTGCCTCGGACACGAAGAGACCCAGTACTTC.